The clone carrying this T cell receptor beta chain was counted once. The data were taken from a study of cytomegalovirus exposure and HLA in healthy donors. The germline gives CDR1 GTSNPN, CDR2 SVGIG (reference sequence). The V end was cut by 3 bases, the J end by 3 bases, with 11 bases between. This CDR3 spans 14 amino acids. A multiplex PCR was run with 60 Vbeta primers and 13 Jbeta primers. Only in-frame clones appear in the TCRdb table, and some are missing; sequencing was by immunoSEQ multiplex PCR. Of some 110,000 clones in the sample, over 65% were seen once. The specimen sequenced was PBMCs. The TCR was taken from a man aged 40-50 years in good health and CMV-seropositive. This chain connects TRBV30 to TRBJ2-2; D is possibly TRBD1 (6 bases). CDR3 in DNA: TGTGCCTGGAGACAGGGTAAAGACACCGGGGAGCTGTTTTTT. Translated: CAWRQGKDTGELFF.